This TCR beta chain originates from a study of blood T cell repertoires in COVID-19. At the level of the study: The origin of the acute and convalescent COVID-19 samples was the United States, Italy and Spain.

In the authors' methods: Reference gene primer amplification gave nucleated cell count estimates. Repertoires were generated with immunoSEQ multiplex PCR, while TCRdb's copy carries only in-frame clones and drops some. That table furnishes V, J and clone size, whereas the DNA furnished D and trimming. The sample lists about 190,000 clones, less than 85% seen once, with 3.2% in the top ten. The germline V and J ends were trimmed by 2 bases and 2 bases, with 9 bases remaining between them. The CDR3 consists of 14 residues. Germline V gives CDR1 SGHVS, CDR2 FQNEAQ. In assigning cohorts, the study relied on participant-reported clinical history. Cohort 3 recovered donors had two negative PCRs, clearance, or symptom resolution.

The clonotype comes from a woman between 25 and 40 years old who had recovered from COVID-19. The sample comprised PBMCs or T cells enriched from blood (not recorded which). This chain joins TRBV7-8 and TRBJ1-1; D unclear. The CDR3 loop reads CASSLRSGNTEAFF. In nucleotides, the CDR3 is TGTGCCAGCAGCTTAAGATCGGGTAACACTGAAGCTTTCTTT.